This T cell receptor beta chain originates from a study of blood T cell repertoires in COVID-19. Background on the study: T cells, B-cell-depleted T cells, or PBMCs supplied cDNA or gDNA.

As processed by the authors: Estimated nucleated cell counts came from reference gene primer amplification. TCRdb's table, derived via immunoSEQ multiplex PCR, lists solely in-frame clones and lacks some. The D gene and trimming were derived from the DNA, and the V and J assignments and clone size from that table. The sample has roughly 50,000 clones, 81% seen once. The CDR3 length is 14 residues. With V trimmed by 6 bases and J by 5 bases, 5 bases remained unmatched. Germline lookup yields CDR1 KGHSH and CDR2 LQKENI. This chain connects TRBV18 to TRBJ2-7, with 12 bases lining up with TRBD1. The material sequenced was peripheral blood. The sequence came from a woman in her sixties with acute or convalescent COVID-19. The CDR3 loop is CASSRDRGQNEQYF. CDR3 bases: TGTGCCAGCTCCCGGGACAGGGGGCAAAACGAGCAGTACTTC.